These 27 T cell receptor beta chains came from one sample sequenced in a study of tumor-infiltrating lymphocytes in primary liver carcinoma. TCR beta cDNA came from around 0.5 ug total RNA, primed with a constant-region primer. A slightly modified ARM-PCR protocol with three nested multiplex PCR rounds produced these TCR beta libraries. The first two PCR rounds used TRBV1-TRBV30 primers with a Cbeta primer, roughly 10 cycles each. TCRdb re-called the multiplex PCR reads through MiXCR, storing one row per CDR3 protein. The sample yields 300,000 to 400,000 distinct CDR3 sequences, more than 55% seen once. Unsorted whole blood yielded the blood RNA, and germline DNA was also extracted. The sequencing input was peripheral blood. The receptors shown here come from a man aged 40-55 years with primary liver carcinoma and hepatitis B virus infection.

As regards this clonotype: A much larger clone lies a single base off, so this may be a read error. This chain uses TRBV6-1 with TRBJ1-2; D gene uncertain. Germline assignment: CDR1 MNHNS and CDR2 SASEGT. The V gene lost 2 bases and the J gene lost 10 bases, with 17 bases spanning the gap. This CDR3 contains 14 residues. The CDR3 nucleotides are TGTGCCAGCAGTGAAACCGTGGCCCCCGGGGACTACACCTTC. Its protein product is CASSETVAPGDYTF.

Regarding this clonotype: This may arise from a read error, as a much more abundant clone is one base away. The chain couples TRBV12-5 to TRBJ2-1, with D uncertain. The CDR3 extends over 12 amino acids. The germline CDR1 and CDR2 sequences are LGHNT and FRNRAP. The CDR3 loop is CAGGLVYGEQFF. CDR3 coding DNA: TGTGCTGGTGGTTTAGTATATGGTGAGCAGTTCTTC. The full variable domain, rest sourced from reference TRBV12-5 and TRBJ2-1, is DARVTQTPRHKVTEMGQEVTMRCQPILGHNTVFWYRQTMMQGLELLAYFRNRAPLDDSGMPKDRFSAEMPDATLATLKIQPSEPRDSAVYFCAGGLVYGEQFFGPGTRLTVL.

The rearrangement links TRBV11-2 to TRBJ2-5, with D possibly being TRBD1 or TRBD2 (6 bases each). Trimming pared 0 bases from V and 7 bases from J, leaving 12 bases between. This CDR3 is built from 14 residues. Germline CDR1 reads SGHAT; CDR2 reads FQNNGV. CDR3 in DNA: TGTGCCAGCAGCTTAGAGTGGGGGCGGGGGACCCAGTACTTC. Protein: CASSLEWGRGTQYF.

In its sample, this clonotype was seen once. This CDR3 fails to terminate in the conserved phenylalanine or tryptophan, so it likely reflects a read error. In DNA, the CDR3 is TGTGCCAACAGCCCATTGGAGGGGCTCAGGGATGAGCAGTTCTCC. Its protein product is CANSPLEGLRDEQFS. This chain uses TRBV11-1 with TRBJ2-5, with D possibly matching TRBD2 (6 bases). The DNA end is more similar to TRBJ2-1, so the J call may be wrong. This CDR3 region has 15 residues. Germline CDR1 is SGHAT and CDR2 is FQDESV (reference sequence).

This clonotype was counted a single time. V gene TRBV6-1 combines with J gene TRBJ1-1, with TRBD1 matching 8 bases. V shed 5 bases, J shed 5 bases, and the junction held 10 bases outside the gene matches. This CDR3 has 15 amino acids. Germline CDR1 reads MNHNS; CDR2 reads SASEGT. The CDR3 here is CASSMQTGGKTEAFF. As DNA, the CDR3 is TGTGCCAGCAGTATGCAAACAGGGGGAAAGACTGAAGCTTTCTTT.

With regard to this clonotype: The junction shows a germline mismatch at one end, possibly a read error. The CDR3 DNA sequence: TGTGCCAGCAGCCAAGTTTATAATCCACCCCTCCACTTT. Translating it yields CASSQVYNPPLHF. The chain joins TRBV14 to TRBJ1-6; D gene ambiguous. CDR3 size: 13 residues. Germline-derived CDR1 and CDR2 are SGHDN and FVKESK.

The CDR3 bases are TGTGCCAGCAGCTTAGAACTAGCGGGAGCAGAGACCCAGTACTTC. Translated: CASSLELAGAETQYF. The gene calls are TRBV7-2 and TRBJ2-5, with 11 bases lining up with TRBD2. Trimming cost V 1 base and J 4 bases; bases outside gene matches: 2. The CDR3 totals 15 residues. CDR1 is SGHTA, CDR2 FQGNSA, per germline.

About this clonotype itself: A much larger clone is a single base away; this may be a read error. CDR3 sequence reads: CASSQVISRTGELLWGYEQYF. CDR3 sequence (DNA): TGTGCCAGCAGCCAAGTAATTTCTAGGACAGGAGAACTCCTATGGGGTTACGAGCAGTACTTC. The chain couples TRBV4-2 to TRBJ2-7, with TRBD1 matching over 7 bases. The germline gives CDR1 LGHNA, CDR2 YNFKEQ. V lost 1 base to trimming and J lost 4 bases; unmatched junction nucleotides: 25. CDR3 size: 21 residues.

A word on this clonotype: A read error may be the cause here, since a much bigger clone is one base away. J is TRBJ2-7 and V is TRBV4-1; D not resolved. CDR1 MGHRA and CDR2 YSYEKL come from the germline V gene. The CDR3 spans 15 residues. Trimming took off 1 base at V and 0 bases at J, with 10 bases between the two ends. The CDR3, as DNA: TGCGCCAGCAGCCAAGTGGTCCGCAGCTCCTACGAGCAGTACTTC. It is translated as CASSQVVRSSYEQYF.

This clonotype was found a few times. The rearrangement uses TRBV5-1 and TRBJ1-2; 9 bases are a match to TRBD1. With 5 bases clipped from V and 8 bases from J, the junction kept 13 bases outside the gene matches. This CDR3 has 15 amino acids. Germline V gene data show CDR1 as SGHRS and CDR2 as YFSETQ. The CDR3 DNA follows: TGCGCCAGCAGATACCCGGGACAGGGCGCCGGCGGCTACACCTTC. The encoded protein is CASRYPGQGAGGYTF. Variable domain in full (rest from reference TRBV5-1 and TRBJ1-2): KAGVTQTPRYLIKTRGQQVTLSCSPISGHRSVSWYQQTPGQGLQFLFEYFSETQRNKGNFPGRFSGRQFSNSRSEMNVSTLELGDSALYLCASRYPGQGAGGYTFGSGTRLTVV.

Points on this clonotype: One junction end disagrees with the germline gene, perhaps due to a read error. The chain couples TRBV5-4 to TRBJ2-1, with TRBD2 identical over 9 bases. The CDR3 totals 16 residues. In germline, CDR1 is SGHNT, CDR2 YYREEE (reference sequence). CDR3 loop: CVSSWCRGAGGNEQFF. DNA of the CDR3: TGTGTCAGCAGCTGGTGTAGGGGAGCGGGAGGCAATGAGCAGTTCTTC. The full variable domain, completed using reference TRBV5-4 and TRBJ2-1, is ETGVTQSPTHLIKTRGQQVTLRCSSQSGHNTVSWYQQALGQGPQFIFQYYREEENGRGNFPPRFSGLQFPNYSSELNVNALELDDSALYLCVSSWCRGAGGNEQFFGPGTRLTVL.

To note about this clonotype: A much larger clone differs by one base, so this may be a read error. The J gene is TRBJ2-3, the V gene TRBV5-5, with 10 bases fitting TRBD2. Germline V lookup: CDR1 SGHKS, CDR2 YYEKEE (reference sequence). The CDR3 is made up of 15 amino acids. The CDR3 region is CASSLASGSWDTLYF. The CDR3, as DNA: TGTGCCAGCAGCTTGGCTAGCGGGAGTTGGGATACGCTGTATTTT.

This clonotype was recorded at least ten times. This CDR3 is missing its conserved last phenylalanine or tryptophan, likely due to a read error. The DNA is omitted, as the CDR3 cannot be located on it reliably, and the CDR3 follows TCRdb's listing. CDR3 amino acids: CASSLSVRGSVRI. The chain is built from TRBV5-5 and TRBJ1-2; TRBD1 was called by the table and not checked on the DNA. The germline V gene encodes CDR1 SGHKS and CDR2 YYEKEE (reference sequence). The CDR3 extends over 13 residues, inclusive of both ends.

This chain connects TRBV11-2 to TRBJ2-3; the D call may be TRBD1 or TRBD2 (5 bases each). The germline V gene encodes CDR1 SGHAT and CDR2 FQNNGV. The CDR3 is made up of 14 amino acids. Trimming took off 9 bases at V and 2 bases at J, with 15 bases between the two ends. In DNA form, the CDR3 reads TGTGCCAGTAGCACCCGGGACCTCACAGATACGCAGTATTTT. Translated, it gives CASSTRDLTDTQYF.

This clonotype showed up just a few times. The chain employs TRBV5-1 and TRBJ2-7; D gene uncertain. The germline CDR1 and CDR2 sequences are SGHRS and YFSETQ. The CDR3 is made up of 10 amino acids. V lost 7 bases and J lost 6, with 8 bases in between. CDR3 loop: CASSPGEQYF. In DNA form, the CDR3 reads TGCGCCAGCTCACCGGGCGAGCAGTACTTC.

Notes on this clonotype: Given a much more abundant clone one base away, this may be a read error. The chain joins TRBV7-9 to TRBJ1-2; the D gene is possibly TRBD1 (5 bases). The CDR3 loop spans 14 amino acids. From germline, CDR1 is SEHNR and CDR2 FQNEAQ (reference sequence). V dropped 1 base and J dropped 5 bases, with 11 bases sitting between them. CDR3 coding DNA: TGTGCCAGCAGCTTAGAGGGGTCCTTTTATGGCTACACCTTC. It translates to CASSLEGSFYGYTF.

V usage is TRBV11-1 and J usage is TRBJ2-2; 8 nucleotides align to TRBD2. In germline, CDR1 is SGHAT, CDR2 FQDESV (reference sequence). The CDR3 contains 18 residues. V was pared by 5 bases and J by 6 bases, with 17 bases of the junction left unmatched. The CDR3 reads CASSLKPGLSGGPGELFF. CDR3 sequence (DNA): TGTGCCAGCAGCCTCAAACCAGGACTATCGGGAGGGCCCGGGGAGCTGTTTTTT.

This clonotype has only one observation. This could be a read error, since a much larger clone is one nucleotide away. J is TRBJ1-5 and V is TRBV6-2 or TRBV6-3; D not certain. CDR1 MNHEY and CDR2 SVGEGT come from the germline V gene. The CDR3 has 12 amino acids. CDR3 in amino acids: CASSLDLQPHHF. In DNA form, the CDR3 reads TGTGCCAGCAGTTTGGACCTCCAGCCCCATCATTTT.

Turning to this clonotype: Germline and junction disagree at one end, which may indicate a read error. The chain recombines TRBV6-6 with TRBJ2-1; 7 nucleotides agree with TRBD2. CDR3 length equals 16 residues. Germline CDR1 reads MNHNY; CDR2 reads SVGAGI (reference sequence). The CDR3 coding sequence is TGTGCCAGCAGTTACTCGTCGACGGGAGGAGCTCATGAGCACTTCTTC. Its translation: CASSYSSTGGAHEHFF.

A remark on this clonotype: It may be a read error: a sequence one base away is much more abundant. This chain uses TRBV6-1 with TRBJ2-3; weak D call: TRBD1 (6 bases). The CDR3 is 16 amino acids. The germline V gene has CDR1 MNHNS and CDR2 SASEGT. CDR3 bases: TGTGCCTGCAGTCGCTCGGGCAGGGGTGAGGCAGATACGCAGTATTTT. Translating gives CACSRSGRGEADTQYF.

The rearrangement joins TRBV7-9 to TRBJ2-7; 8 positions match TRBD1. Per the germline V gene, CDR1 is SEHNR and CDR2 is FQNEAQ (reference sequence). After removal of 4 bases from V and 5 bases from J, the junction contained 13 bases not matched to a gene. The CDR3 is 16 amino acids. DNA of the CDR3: TGTGCCAGCAGCTCCAGTGGACAGGGAGGCCCGGACGAGCAGTACTTC. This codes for CASSSSGQGGPDEQYF.

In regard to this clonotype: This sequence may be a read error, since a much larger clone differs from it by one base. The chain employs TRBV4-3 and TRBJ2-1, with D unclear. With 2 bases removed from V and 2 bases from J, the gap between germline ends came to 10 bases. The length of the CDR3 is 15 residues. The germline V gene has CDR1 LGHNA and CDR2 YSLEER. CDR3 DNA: TGCGCCAGCAGCCAATCCCCAGGCCCCTACAATGAGCAGTTCTTC. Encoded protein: CASSQSPGPYNEQFF.

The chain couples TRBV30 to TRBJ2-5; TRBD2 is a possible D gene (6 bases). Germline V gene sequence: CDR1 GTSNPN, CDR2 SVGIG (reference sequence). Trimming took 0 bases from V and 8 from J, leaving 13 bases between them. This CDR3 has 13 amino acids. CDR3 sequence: CAWSVHGGETQYF. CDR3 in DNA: TGTGCCTGGAGTGTACACGGCGGGGAAACCCAGTACTTC.

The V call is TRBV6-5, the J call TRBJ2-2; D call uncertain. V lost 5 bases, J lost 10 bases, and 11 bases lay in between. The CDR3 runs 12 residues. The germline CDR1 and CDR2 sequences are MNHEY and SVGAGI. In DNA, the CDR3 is TGTGCCAGCAGTCTCTCCAACGAGGAGCTGTTTTTT. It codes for CASSLSNEELFF.

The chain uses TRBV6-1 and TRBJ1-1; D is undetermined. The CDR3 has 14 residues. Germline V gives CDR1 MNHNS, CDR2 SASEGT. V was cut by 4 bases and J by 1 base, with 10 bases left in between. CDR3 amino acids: CASSVAGSNTEAFF. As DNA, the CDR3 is TGTGCCAGCAGTGTTGCAGGATCGAACACTGAAGCTTTCTTT.

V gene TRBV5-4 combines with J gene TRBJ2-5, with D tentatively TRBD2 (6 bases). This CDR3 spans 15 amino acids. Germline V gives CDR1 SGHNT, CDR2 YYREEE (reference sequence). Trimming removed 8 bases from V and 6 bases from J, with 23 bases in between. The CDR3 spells CASSNSKGGGKTQYF. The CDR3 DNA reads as TGTGCCAGTAGCAATTCAAAGGGAGGAGGAAAGACCCAGTACTTC.

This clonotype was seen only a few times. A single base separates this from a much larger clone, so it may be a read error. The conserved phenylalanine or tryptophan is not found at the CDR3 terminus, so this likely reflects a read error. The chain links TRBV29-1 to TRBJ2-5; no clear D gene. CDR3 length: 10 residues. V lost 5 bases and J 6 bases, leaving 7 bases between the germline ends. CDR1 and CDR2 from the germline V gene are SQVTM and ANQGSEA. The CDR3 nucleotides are TGCAGCGTTTTTTTGCAGACCCAGTACCTC. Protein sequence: CSVFLQTQYL.